What follows is one T cell receptor beta chain and its context. The sample is drawn from a study of identifying expanded T cells in peripheral blood. Some clones are missing from TCRdb's copy, which holds only in-frame ones; the method was immunoSEQ multiplex PCR. The sample gives about 130,000 clones, 70% to 90% of which show up once; approximately 8% is in the top ten. Germline loops: CDR1 SGHNT, CDR2 YYREEE (reference sequence). V was trimmed by 0 bases and J by 1 base, leaving 7 bases between them. CDR3 length equals 14 residues. The chain couples TRBV5-4 to TRBJ2-5, with D hard to call. Sequencing was done on a sample of blood. This receptor was taken from a person between 18 and 70 years old in good health. DNA of the CDR3: TGTGCCAGCAGCTTGGAGCAGGTCCAAGAGACCCAGTACTTC. The encoded protein is CASSLEQVQETQYF. Full variable domain (remainder filled in from reference TRBV5-4 and TRBJ2-5): ETGVTQSPTHLIKTRGQQVTLRCSSQSGHNTVSWYQQALGQGPQFIFQYYREEENGRGNFPPRFSGLQFPNYSSELNVNALELDDSALYLCASSLEQVQETQYFGPGTRLLVL.